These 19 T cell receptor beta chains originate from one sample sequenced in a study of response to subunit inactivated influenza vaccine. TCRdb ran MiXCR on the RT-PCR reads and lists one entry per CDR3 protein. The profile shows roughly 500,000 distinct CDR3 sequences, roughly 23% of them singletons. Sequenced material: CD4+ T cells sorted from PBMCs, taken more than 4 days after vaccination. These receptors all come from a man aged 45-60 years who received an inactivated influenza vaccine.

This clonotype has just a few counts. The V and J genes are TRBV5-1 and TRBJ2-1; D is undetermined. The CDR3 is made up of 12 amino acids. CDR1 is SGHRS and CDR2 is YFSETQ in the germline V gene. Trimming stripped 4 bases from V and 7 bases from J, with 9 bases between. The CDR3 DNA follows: TGCGCCAGCAGCGCGGAGAGGAATGAGCAGTTCTTC. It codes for CASSAERNEQFF.

The CDR3 loop is CASSPQVGTLGDEQFF. CDR3 nucleotide sequence: TGTGCCAGCAGCCCGCAGGTGGGAACATTGGGAGATGAGCAGTTCTTC. This rearrangement joins TRBV13 to TRBJ2-1, with D tentatively TRBD2 (5 bases). V lost 5 bases and J 8 bases, leaving 22 bases between the germline ends. The CDR3 is made up of 16 amino acids. Germline loops: CDR1 PRHDT, CDR2 FYEKMQ (reference sequence).

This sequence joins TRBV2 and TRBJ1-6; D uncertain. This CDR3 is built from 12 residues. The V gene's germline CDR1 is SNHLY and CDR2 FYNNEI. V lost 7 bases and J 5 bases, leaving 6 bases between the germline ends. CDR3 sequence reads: CASKSDNSPLHF. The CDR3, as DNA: TGTGCCAGCAAGAGTGATAATTCACCCCTCCACTTT. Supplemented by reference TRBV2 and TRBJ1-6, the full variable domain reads EPEVTQTPSHQVTQMGQEVILRCVPISNHLYFYWYRQILGQKVEFLVSFYNNEISEKSEIFDDQFSVERPDGSNFTLKIRSTKLEDSAMYFCASKSDNSPLHFGNGTRLTVT.

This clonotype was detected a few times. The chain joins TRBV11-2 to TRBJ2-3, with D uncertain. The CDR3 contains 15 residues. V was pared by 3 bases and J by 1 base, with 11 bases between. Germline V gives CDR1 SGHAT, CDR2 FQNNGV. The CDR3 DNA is TGTGCCAGCAGCTTTCTTGACCACCGCACAGATACGCAGTATTTT. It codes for CASSFLDHRTDTQYF.

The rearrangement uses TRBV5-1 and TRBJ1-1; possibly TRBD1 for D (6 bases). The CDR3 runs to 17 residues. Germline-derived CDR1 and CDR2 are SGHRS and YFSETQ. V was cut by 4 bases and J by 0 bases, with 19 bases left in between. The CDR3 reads CASSTYRVKEMNTEAFF. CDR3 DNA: TGCGCCAGCAGCACTTACAGGGTTAAGGAAATGAACACTGAAGCTTTCTTT.

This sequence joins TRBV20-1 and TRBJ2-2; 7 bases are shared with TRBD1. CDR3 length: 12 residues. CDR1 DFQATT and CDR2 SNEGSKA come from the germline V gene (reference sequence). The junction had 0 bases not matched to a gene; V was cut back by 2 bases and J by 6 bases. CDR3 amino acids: CSARQGAGELFF. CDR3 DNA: TGCAGTGCTAGACAGGGGGCCGGGGAGCTGTTTTTT.

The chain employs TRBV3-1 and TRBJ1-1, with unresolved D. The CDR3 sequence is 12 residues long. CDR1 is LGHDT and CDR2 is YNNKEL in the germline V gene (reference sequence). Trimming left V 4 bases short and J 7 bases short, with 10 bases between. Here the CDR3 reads CASSRAADEAFF. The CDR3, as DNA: TGTGCCAGCAGCCGTGCGGCAGATGAAGCTTTCTTT.

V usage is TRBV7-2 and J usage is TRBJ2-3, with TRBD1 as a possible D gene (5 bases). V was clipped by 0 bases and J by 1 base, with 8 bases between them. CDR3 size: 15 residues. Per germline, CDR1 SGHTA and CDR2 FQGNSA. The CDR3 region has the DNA TGTGCCAGCAGCTTAGCAGGGGAAGGCACAGATACGCAGTATTTT. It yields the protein CASSLAGEGTDTQYF.

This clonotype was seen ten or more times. CDR3 DNA sequence: TGTGCCAGCAGTCCTCAGGGTACTGGAAACACCATATATTTT. Translation: CASSPQGTGNTIYF. The chain is built from TRBV12-3 or TRBV12-4 and TRBJ1-3; possibly TRBD1 for D (5 bases). Trimming stripped 5 bases from V and 2 bases from J, with 10 bases between. The CDR3 is 14 amino acids.

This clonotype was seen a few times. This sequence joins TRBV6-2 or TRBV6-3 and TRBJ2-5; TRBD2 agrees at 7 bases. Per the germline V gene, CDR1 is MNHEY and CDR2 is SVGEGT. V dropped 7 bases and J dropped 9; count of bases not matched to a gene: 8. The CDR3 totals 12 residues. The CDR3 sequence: CASNKPRGAQYF. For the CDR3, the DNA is TGTGCCAGCAATAAGCCCCGGGGGGCCCAGTACTTC.

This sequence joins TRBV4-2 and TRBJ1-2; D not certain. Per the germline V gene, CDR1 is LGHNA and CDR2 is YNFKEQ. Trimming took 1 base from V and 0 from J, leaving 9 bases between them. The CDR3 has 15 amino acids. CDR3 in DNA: TGTGCCAGCAGCCAAGTGGGCAGCACTAACTATGGCTACACCTTC. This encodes CASSQVGSTNYGYTF.

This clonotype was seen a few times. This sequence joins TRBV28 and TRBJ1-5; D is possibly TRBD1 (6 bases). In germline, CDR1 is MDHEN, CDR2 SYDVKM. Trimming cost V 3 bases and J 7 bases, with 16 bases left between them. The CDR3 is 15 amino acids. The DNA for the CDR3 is TGTGCCAGCAGTTTGTCGGGGGGCAGTTTCCAGCCCCAGCATTTT. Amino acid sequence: CASSLSGGSFQPQHF.

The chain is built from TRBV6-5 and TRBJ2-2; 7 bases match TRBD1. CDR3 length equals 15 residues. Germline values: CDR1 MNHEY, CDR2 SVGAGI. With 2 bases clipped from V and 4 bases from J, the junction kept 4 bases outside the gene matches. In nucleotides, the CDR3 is TGTGCCAGCAGTTACCGGGGACAGCTCACCGGGGAGCTGTTTTTT. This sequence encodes CASSYRGQLTGELFF.

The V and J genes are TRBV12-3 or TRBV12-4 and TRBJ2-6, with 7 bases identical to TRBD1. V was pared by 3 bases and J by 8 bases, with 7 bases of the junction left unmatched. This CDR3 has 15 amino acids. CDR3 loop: CASSFSTGRPNVLTF. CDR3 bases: TGTGCCAGCAGTTTCTCGACAGGGCGACCCAACGTCCTGACTTTC.

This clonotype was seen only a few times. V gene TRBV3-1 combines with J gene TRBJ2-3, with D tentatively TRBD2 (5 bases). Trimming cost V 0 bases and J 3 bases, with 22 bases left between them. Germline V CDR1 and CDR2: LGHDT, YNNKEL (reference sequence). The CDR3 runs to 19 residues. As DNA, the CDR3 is TGTGCCAGCAGCCAAGAATGGCGGGTGCCCCTCACGCAGACAGATACGCAGTATTTT. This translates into CASSQEWRVPLTQTDTQYF.

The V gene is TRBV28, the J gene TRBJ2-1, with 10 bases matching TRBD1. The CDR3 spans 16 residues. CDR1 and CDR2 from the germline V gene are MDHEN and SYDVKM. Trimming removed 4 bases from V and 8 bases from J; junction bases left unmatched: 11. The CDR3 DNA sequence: TGTGCCAGCAGTTCCCGGACAGGGGGAAATTGGGATGAGCAGTTCTTC. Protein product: CASSSRTGGNWDEQFF.

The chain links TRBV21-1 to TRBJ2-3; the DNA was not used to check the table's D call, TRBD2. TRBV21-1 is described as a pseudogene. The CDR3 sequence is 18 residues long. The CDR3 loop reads CASSKERVEEGSTDTQYF. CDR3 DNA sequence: TGTGCCAGCAGCAAAGAAAGGGTAGAGGAGGGGTCCACAGATACGCAGTATTTT.

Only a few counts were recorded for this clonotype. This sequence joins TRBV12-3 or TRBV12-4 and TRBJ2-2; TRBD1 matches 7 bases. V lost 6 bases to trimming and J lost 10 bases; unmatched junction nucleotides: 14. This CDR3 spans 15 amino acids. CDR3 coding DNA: TGTGCCAGCAGCCAGAAGAGACAGGGCAGCGCGGAGCTGTTTTTT. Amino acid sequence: CASSQKRQGSAELFF.

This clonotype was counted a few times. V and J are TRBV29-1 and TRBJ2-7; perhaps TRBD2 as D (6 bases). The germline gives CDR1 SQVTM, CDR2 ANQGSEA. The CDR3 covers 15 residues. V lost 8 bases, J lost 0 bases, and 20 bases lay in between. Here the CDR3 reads CSSGAGLRSSYEQYF. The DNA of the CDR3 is TGCAGCAGTGGGGCGGGACTCCGGAGCTCCTACGAGCAGTACTTC.